One sample yielded the 24 T cell receptor beta chains listed below, sequenced in a study of Tregs in tolerant kidney transplant recipients. The method was immunoSEQ multiplex PCR; TCRdb's version includes in-frame clones alone and lacks a portion of them. The profile shows under 80,000 clones, approximately 83% of them singletons. The sequencing used Tregs from blood, collected before the transplant. These receptors came from a human donor who received a combined kidney and bone marrow transplant.

This chain links TRBV10-3 with TRBJ2-5; 12 nucleotides match TRBD1. The CDR3 runs to 17 residues. Looked up from germline, CDR1 is ENHRY and CDR2 is SYGVKD. The V and J ends lost 6 bases and 5 bases, in that order; junction bases with no gene match: 13. The CDR3 spells CAISRPAGTGGTETQYF. The CDR3 DNA is TGTGCCATCAGCCGACCAGCCGGGACAGGGGGCACGGAGACCCAGTACTTC.

V is TRBV7-9 and J is TRBJ1-2; 11 bases agree with TRBD1. This CDR3 is 17 amino acids long. Trimming cost V 0 bases and J 8 bases; bases outside gene matches: 11. The germline V gene has CDR1 SEHNR and CDR2 FQNEAQ (reference sequence). CDR3 amino acids: CASSLAPGQGALRGYTF. The CDR3 bases are TGTGCCAGCAGCTTAGCCCCAGGACAGGGGGCTTTAAGGGGCTACACCTTC.

The chain has TRBV10-1 and TRBJ1-2; the D gene is possibly TRBD1 (6 bases). The CDR3 totals 12 residues. Looked up from germline, CDR1 is WNHNN and CDR2 is SYGVQD (reference sequence). Trimming pared 6 bases from V and 8 bases from J, leaving 13 bases between. CDR3 sequence: CASSATGIGYTF. The CDR3 DNA follows: TGCGCCAGCAGCGCGACAGGAATCGGCTACACCTTC.

The J gene is TRBJ2-7, the V gene TRBV21-1; the DNA was not compared with TRBD1, the D call given in the table. TRBV21-1 is a pseudogene segment. The length of the CDR3 is 17 residues. CDR3 sequence: CASSLRKATGMSYEQYF. The CDR3 coding sequence is TGTGCCAGCAGCCTACGAAAGGCTACAGGAATGTCCTACGAGCAGTACTTC.

V is TRBV6-1 and J is TRBJ2-1; 7 bases agree with TRBD2. V dropped 4 bases and J dropped 5; count of bases not matched to a gene: 17. The CDR3 contains 18 residues. Looked up from germline, CDR1 is MNHNS and CDR2 is SASEGT. The CDR3 coding sequence is TGTGCCAGCAGTGGGGCGGGACGGATGGGACTACGGGACAATGAGCAGTTCTTC. Translated, it gives CASSGAGRMGLRDNEQFF.

The V gene is TRBV5-1, the J gene TRBJ1-3; D unclear. The CDR3 sequence is 14 residues long. The germline V and J ends were trimmed by 3 bases and 3 bases, with 10 bases remaining between them. Germline CDR1 SGHRS, CDR2 YFSETQ. In DNA form, the CDR3 reads TGCGCCAGCAGCTCGGGCCTGTTTGGAAACACCATATATTTT. Amino acid sequence: CASSSGLFGNTIYF.

The genes are TRBV15 and TRBJ2-7; 11 bases are shared with TRBD2. CDR1 LNHNV and CDR2 YYDKDF come from the germline V gene (reference sequence). J gave up 4 bases and V 1 base, and 6 bases lay outside the gene matches. The CDR3 is 16 amino acids. The CDR3 region has the DNA TGTGCCACCAGCAGAGGAGGGGCTAGCGGGAGGTACGAGCAGTACTTC. It codes for CATSRGGASGRYEQYF.

The gene calls are TRBV7-9 and TRBJ2-7, with D perhaps matching TRBD2 (6 bases). CDR3 length: 12 amino acids. Trimming took 8 bases from V and 8 from J, leaving 16 bases between them. Germline V CDR1 and CDR2: SEHNR, FQNEAQ (reference sequence). The CDR3 loop reads CASGTSNPQQYF. The CDR3 DNA reads as TGTGCCAGCGGGACTTCAAATCCCCAGCAGTACTTC. Filled out from reference TRBV7-9 and TRBJ2-7, the complete variable domain reads DTGVSQNPRHKITKRGQNVTFRCDPISEHNRLYWYRQTLGQGPEFLTYFQNEAQLEKSRLLSDRFSAERPKGSFSTLEIQRTEQGDSAMYLCASGTSNPQQYFGPGTRLTVT.

The CDR3 spells CASSLSAKAVNYGYTF. The CDR3 DNA is TGTGCCAGCAGCTTGTCAGCTAAAGCGGTTAACTATGGCTACACCTTC. This chain uses TRBV5-4 with TRBJ1-2; D remains ambiguous. The CDR3 has 16 amino acids. The V end was cut by 1 base, the J end by 1 base, with 14 bases between. The germline CDR1 and CDR2 sequences are SGHNT and YYREEE (reference sequence).

The genes are TRBV14 and TRBJ2-7; D unresolved. This CDR3 is 13 amino acids long. The V gene's germline CDR1 is SGHDN and CDR2 FVKESK. Trimming removed 0 bases from V and 6 bases from J, with 9 bases in between. CDR3 residues: CASSQDAVGEQYF. The CDR3 DNA is TGTGCCAGCAGCCAAGATGCAGTGGGCGAGCAGTACTTC.

The chain joins TRBV20-1 to TRBJ2-5, with D tentatively TRBD2 (5 bases). Between the trimmed V and J ends, which lost 6 bases and 4 bases, there was a span of 6 bases. The germline gives CDR1 DFQATT, CDR2 SNEGSKA (reference sequence). CDR3 length equals 10 residues. The CDR3 region has the DNA TGCAGTGCAACTAGAGAGACCCAGTACTTC. This encodes CSATRETQYF.

The J gene is TRBJ1-5, the V gene TRBV2, with D perhaps TRBD1 (5 bases). CDR3 length equals 15 residues. The ends were cut back, 1 base at V and 2 bases at J, with 9 bases in the middle. Germline CDR1 SNHLY, CDR2 FYNNEI. The CDR3: CASSEGGRGNQPQHF. The CDR3 DNA sequence: TGTGCCAGCAGTGAAGGGGGCCGAGGCAATCAGCCCCAGCATTTT.

The chain couples TRBV5-1 to TRBJ1-6, with a possible D match to TRBD1 (5 bases). Trimming shortened V by 0 bases and J by 7 bases, and 14 bases separated the two germline ends. Germline V gives CDR1 SGHRS, CDR2 YFSETQ. The CDR3 has 16 amino acids. Here the CDR3 reads CASSLGLGGTNSPLHF. In DNA form, the CDR3 reads TGCGCCAGCAGCTTGGGGCTGGGGGGTACCAATTCACCCCTCCACTTT.

J is TRBJ1-3 and V is TRBV5-1; TRBD1 matches 7 bases. V dropped 2 bases and J dropped 6; count of bases not matched to a gene: 5. The CDR3 covers 14 residues. Germline V gene data show CDR1 as SGHRS and CDR2 as YFSETQ. Here the CDR3 DNA reads TGCGCCAGCAGCTTATGGGACAGCTCAAACACCATATATTTT. This encodes CASSLWDSSNTIYF.

The J gene is TRBJ2-7, the V gene TRBV10-3; a possible D gene is TRBD2 (6 bases). The germline CDR1 and CDR2 sequences are ENHRY and SYGVKD. This CDR3 has 15 residues. The germline V and J ends were trimmed by 1 base and 2 bases, with 12 bases remaining between them. This CDR3 is CAISEYAGRTYEQYF. The CDR3 DNA reads TGTGCCATCAGTGAGTATGCGGGGCGGACCTACGAGCAGTACTTC.

This chain connects TRBV27 to TRBJ1-1; D unresolved. Per the germline V gene, CDR1 is MNHEY and CDR2 is SMNVEV (reference sequence). This CDR3 has 14 amino acids. V lost 5 bases, J lost 8 bases, and 18 bases lay in between. CDR3 residues: CASSHPQRTGEAFF. CDR3 bases: TGTGCCAGCAGTCACCCTCAGCGGACGGGAGAAGCTTTCTTT.

The CDR3 DNA follows: TGTGCCACTCGATCGCCGCTCGGCTTGGGAACTGAAGCTTTCTTT. Translating it yields CATRSPLGLGTEAFF. The V and J genes are TRBV10-3 and TRBJ1-1; D gene uncertain. Trimming left V 10 bases short and J 5 bases short, with 23 bases between. The germline V gene has CDR1 ENHRY and CDR2 SYGVKD. This CDR3 contains 15 residues.

This chain links TRBV11-3 with TRBJ2-1; D not resolved. V was shortened by 1 base and J by 4 bases, with 11 bases between the two germline ends. The CDR3 contains 15 residues. Germline CDR1 SGHNT, CDR2 YENEEA. CDR3 sequence: CASSLVGSRYNEQFF. CDR3 DNA sequence: TGTGCCAGCAGCTTAGTCGGCTCTCGGTACAATGAGCAGTTCTTC.

The chain links TRBV28 to TRBJ2-2, with D possibly being TRBD2 (5 bases). V lost 5 bases and J lost 1, with 14 bases in between. Germline V CDR1 and CDR2: MDHEN, SYDVKM. CDR3 length: 16 residues. The DNA of the CDR3 is TGTGCCAGCAGTCCTTTAAGAGGGAGGAACACCGGGGAGCTGTTTTTT. Protein: CASSPLRGRNTGELFF.

The genes are TRBV11-1 and TRBJ2-7; no firm D call. CDR1 and CDR2 from the germline V gene are SGHAT and FQDESV (reference sequence). The CDR3 covers 16 residues. V was clipped by 1 base and J by 6 bases, with 19 bases between them. The CDR3 sequence: CASSLVVTTSNTEQYF. The CDR3 bases are TGTGCCAGCAGCTTAGTGGTCACCACTTCTAACACCGAGCAGTACTTC.

This rearrangement joins TRBV4-1 to TRBJ1-2; a possible D gene is TRBD1 (6 bases). CDR1 is MGHRA, CDR2 YSYEKL, per germline. Trimming removed 5 bases from V and 4 bases from J, with 14 bases in between. The CDR3 is 14 amino acids. CDR3 nucleotides: TGCGCCAGCAGCAACAGGGAGGAGGGCTATGGCTACACCTTC. It specifies CASSNREEGYGYTF.

DNA for the CDR3: TGCGCCAGCAGCCCTACCTCCGGACCGGGCGCTGAAGCTTTCTTT. Encoded protein: CASSPTSGPGAEAFF. The V gene is TRBV5-1, the J gene TRBJ1-1; no firm D call. The CDR3 runs to 15 residues. CDR1 and CDR2 (germline): SGHRS, YFSETQ. V shed 4 bases and J shed 6 bases, with 19 bases lying between them.

This chain's CDR3 is CASSLDGYGYTF. CDR3 bases: TGTGCCAGCAGTTTAGACGGCTATGGCTACACCTTC. The chain has TRBV28 and TRBJ1-2; D not certain. CDR3 length equals 12 residues. Germline V lookup: CDR1 MDHEN, CDR2 SYDVKM. The germline V and J ends were trimmed by 2 bases and 4 bases, with 5 bases remaining between them.

The chain uses TRBV6-1 and TRBJ1-3; 8 nucleotides match TRBD1. The CDR3 contains 16 residues. Germline CDR1 is MNHNS and CDR2 is SASEGT. V shed 4 bases and J 2 bases; nucleotides not matched to a gene: 7. Here the CDR3 DNA reads TGTGCCAGCAGTGGATCAGGGGGCTTAGCTGGAAACACCATATATTTT. Its translation: CASSGSGGLAGNTIYF.